This T cell receptor beta chain was captured in a study of cytomegalovirus exposure and HLA in healthy donors. Across the study: The 120 or so validation repertoires, a later analysis reported, used the same platform as the roughly 610 first-cohort repertoires. Whole-study results and caveats: The study listed 164 cytomegalovirus-associated TCR beta chains.

Clones were sequenced by immunoSEQ multiplex PCR, and TCRdb holds only the in-frame ones, with some missing. The sample consists of 110,000 to 150,000 clones, roughly nine tenths of them appearing once. Germline V gives CDR1 SGHAT, CDR2 FQNNGV. Trimming left V 4 bases short and J 11 bases short, with 24 bases between. This CDR3 contains 16 residues. As regards this clone: Its antigen is not identified.

This chain links TRBV11-2 with TRBJ1-3; perhaps TRBD1 as D (6 bases). The sequence was collected from a woman under 30 in good health and CMV-seropositive. Input material: PBMCs. The CDR3 region is CASSSKQDRRTPPIYF. DNA of the CDR3: TGTGCCAGCAGCTCTAAACAAGACAGGCGGACTCCCCCCATATATTTT. The variable domain in full, with the rest retrieved from reference TRBV11-2 and TRBJ1-3, is EAGVAQSPRYKIIEKRQSVAFWCNPISGHATLYWYQQILGQGPKLLIQFQNNGVVDDSQLPKDRFSAERLKGVDSTLKIQPAKLEDSAVYLCASSSKQDRRTPPIYFGEGSWLTVV.